A single sample is the source of the 14 T cell receptor beta chains below, sequenced in a study of T cell responses to AZD1222 COVID-19 vaccine. This table comes from immunoSEQ multiplex PCR, and its TCRdb copy is limited to in-frame clones, with some not included. The sample shows some 98,000 clones, roughly 90% of them seen only once. This sample comprised peripheral blood, obtained 28 days after the second AZD1222 dose. These receptors originate from an adult who received the AZD1222 COVID-19 vaccine.

CDR3 nucleotides: TGCAGTGCTAGTTGGATAGTACAAGGCCGAGAGACCCAGTACTTC. This encodes CSASWIVQGRETQYF. The J gene is TRBJ2-5, the V gene TRBV20-1, with D unclear. Germline CDR1 is DFQATT and CDR2 is SNEGSKA (reference sequence). The length of the CDR3 is 15 residues. With 3 bases removed from V and 4 bases from J, the gap between germline ends came to 18 bases.

The chain links TRBV7-3 to TRBJ2-2; D uncertain. Germline V gene lookup returns CDR1 SGHTA and CDR2 FQGTGA. V dropped 4 bases and J dropped 6 bases, with 18 bases sitting between them. The CDR3 loop spans 16 amino acids. The CDR3 nucleotides are TGTGCCAGCAGCTCTCGAATGAAGGGTAGTTCCGGGGAGCTGTTTTTT. Translation gives CASSSRMKGSSGELFF.

The chain carries TRBV20-1 and TRBJ2-1, with D perhaps TRBD2 (5 bases). In germline, CDR1 is DFQATT, CDR2 SNEGSKA (reference sequence). V was pared by 3 bases and J by 6 bases, with 15 bases between. The CDR3 totals 14 residues. The CDR3 spells CSASAGGGPNEQFF. In nucleotides, the CDR3 is TGCAGTGCTAGTGCCGGCGGAGGACCCAATGAGCAGTTCTTC.

Details on this clone: Other nucleotide sequences in the sample specify the same CDR3. V gene TRBV6-5 combines with J gene TRBJ2-1, with 9 bases aligning to TRBD1. Germline V gene sequence: CDR1 MNHEY, CDR2 SVGAGI. After removal of 0 bases from V and 2 bases from J, the junction contained 2 bases not matched to a gene. The CDR3 contains 16 residues. CDR3 protein: CASSYSNRGPYNEQFF. In DNA, the CDR3 is TGTGCCAGCAGTTACTCGAACAGGGGGCCCTACAATGAGCAGTTCTTC.

J is TRBJ2-2 and V is TRBV10-1; D may be TRBD2 (5 bases). The V gene's germline CDR1 is WNHNN and CDR2 SYGVQD (reference sequence). The CDR3 covers 15 residues. V was pared by 2 bases and J by 6 bases, with 13 bases between. This CDR3 is CASSEAGTWAGELFF. CDR3 in DNA: TGCGCCAGCAGTGAGGCGGGCACCTGGGCCGGGGAGCTGTTTTTT.

The rearrangement uses TRBV28 and TRBJ1-1; D gene unclear. The germline V gene encodes CDR1 MDHEN and CDR2 SYDVKM. The CDR3 consists of 16 residues. Trimming cost V 2 bases and J 0 bases, with 13 bases left between them. The CDR3 DNA reads as TGTGCCAGCAGTTTAGGCACGGGGAAAATGAACACTGAAGCTTTCTTT. It specifies CASSLGTGKMNTEAFF. The full variable domain, with the rest looked up from reference TRBV28 and TRBJ1-1, is DVKVTQSSRYLVKRTGEKVFLECVQDMDHENMFWYRQDPGLGLRLIYFSYDVKMKEKGDIPEGYSVSREKKERFSLILESASTNQTSMYLCASSLGTGKMNTEAFFGQGTRLTVV.

The chain couples TRBV7-9 to TRBJ2-2; possible D gene TRBD1, 5 bases. CDR3 length equals 17 residues. CDR1 is SEHNR, CDR2 FQNEAQ, per germline (reference sequence). Trimming pared 4 bases from V and 0 bases from J, leaving 15 bases between. CDR3 region: CASSSAQASSNTGELFF. CDR3 sequence (DNA): TGTGCCAGCAGCTCGGCACAGGCATCGTCGAACACCGGGGAGCTGTTTTTT.

The V and J genes are TRBV20-1 and TRBJ1-5, with 9 bases lining up with TRBD1. CDR1 is DFQATT, CDR2 SNEGSKA, per germline (reference sequence). V lost 3 bases to trimming and J lost 10 bases; unmatched junction nucleotides: 7. The CDR3 totals 13 residues. CDR3 region: CSASPGQGQPQHF. The CDR3 coding sequence is TGCAGTGCTAGTCCCGGACAGGGGCAACCCCAGCATTTT.

J is TRBJ2-7 and V is TRBV28; 13 positions match TRBD2. CDR1 and CDR2 (germline): MDHEN, SYDVKM. This CDR3 has 16 residues. With V trimmed by 7 bases and J by 4 bases, 10 bases remained unmatched. CDR3 protein: CASTPGGLAGVYEQYF. The CDR3 region has the DNA TGTGCCAGCACCCCAGGAGGACTAGCGGGAGTATACGAGCAGTACTTC.

This sequence joins TRBV18 and TRBJ2-6, with TRBD2 identical over 10 bases. This CDR3 spans 19 amino acids. After removal of 1 base from V and 0 bases from J, the junction contained 6 bases not matched to a gene. Germline V gives CDR1 KGHSH, CDR2 LQKENI. CDR3 amino acids: CASSPLALAGISGANVLTF. The DNA for the CDR3 is TGTGCCAGCTCACCACTAGCACTAGCGGGAATCTCTGGGGCCAACGTCCTGACTTTC.

The gene calls are TRBV27 and TRBJ2-4; D is unresolved. CDR1 and CDR2 (germline): MNHEY, SMNVEV (reference sequence). CDR3 size: 13 residues. V lost 5 bases and J lost 6, with 11 bases in between. The CDR3 loop is CASSKLAANIQYF. CDR3 bases: TGTGCCAGCAGTAAGTTGGCAGCAAACATTCAGTACTTC.

This clone came up once. The CDR3 bases are TGTGCCAGCAGTTACGCCGGTCACAGCTCCAACCAAGCTTTCTTT. Translating gives CASSYAGHSSNQAFF. The V call is TRBV6-5, the J call TRBJ1-1; D ambiguous. Per germline, CDR1 MNHEY and CDR2 SVGAGI. Deletions cut 2 bases from V and 9 bases from J, with 19 bases between. This CDR3 is built from 15 residues.

About this clone: The CDR3 end shows no conserved phenylalanine or tryptophan, and so a read error is likely. The DNA is left out, because the CDR3 cannot be placed on it with certainty; the CDR3 is given as TCRdb lists it. CDR3 sequence: CASSLNGVTLVS. V is TRBV11-2 and J is TRBJ1-1. Both ends counted, the CDR3 spans 12 residues. Per germline, CDR1 SGHAT and CDR2 FQNNGV.

The genes are TRBV30 and TRBJ1-6; 7 bases are a match to TRBD1. CDR1 and CDR2 from the germline V gene are GTSNPN and SVGIG (reference sequence). The J segment lost 10 bases and the V segment lost 2 bases, leaving 20 bases of the junction unmatched. The CDR3 has 18 residues. CDR3 amino acids: CAWSPYTIAGTVGSPLHF. The CDR3 coding sequence is TGTGCCTGGAGTCCGTACACGATAGCCGGGACAGTAGGCTCACCCCTCCACTTT. The complete variable domain, with remaining parts taken from reference TRBV30 and TRBJ1-6, reads SQTIHQWPATLVQPVGSPLSLECTVEGTSNPNLYWYRQAAGRGLQLLFYSVGIGQISSEVPQNLSASRPQDRQFILSSKKLLLSDSGFYLCAWSPYTIAGTVGSPLHFGNGTRLTVT.